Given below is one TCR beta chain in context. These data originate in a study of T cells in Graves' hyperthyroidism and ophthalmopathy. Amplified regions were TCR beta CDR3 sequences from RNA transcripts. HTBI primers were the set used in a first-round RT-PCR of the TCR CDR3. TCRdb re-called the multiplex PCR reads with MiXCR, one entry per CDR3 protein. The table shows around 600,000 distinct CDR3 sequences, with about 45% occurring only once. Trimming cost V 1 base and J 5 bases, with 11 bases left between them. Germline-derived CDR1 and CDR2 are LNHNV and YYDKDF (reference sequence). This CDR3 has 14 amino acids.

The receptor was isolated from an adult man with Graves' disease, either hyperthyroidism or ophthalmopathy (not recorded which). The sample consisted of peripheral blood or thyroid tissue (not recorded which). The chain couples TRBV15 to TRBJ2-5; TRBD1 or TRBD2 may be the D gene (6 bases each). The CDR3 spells CATSRGWGAETQYF. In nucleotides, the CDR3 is TGTGCCACCAGCAGAGGCTGGGGGGCCGAGACCCAGTACTTC.